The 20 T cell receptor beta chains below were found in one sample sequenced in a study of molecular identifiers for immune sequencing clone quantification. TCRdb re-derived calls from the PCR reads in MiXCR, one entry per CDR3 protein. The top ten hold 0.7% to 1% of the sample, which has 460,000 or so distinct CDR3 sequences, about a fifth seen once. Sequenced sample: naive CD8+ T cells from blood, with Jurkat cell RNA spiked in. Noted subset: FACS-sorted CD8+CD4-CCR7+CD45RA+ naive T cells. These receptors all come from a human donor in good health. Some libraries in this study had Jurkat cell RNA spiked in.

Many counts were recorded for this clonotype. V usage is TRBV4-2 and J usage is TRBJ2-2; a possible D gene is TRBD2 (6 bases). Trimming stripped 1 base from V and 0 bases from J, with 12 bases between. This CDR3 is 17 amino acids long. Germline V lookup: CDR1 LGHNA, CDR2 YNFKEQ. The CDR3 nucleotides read TGTGCCAGCAGCCAAGCCGCGGGGAGCCCGAACACCGGGGAGCTGTTTTTT. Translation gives CASSQAAGSPNTGELFF.

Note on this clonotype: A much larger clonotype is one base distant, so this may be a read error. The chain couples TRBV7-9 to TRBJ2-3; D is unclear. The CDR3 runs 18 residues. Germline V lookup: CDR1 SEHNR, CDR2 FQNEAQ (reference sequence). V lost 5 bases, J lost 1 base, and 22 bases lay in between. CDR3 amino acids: CASSSRQARSQRTDTQYF. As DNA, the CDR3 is TGTGCCAGCAGCAGTAGGCAAGCTCGGAGTCAACGCACAGATACGCAGTATTTT.

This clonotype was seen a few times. CDR3 sequence reads: CASSQNWDRGLDQPQHF. CDR3 DNA: TGCGCCAGCAGTCAAAATTGGGACAGGGGTTTAGATCAGCCCCAGCATTTT. The genes are TRBV23-1 and TRBJ1-5; 10 bases agree with TRBD1. TRBV23-1 is noted as an ORF with a role that remains uncertain. V lost 2 bases to trimming and J lost 5 bases; unmatched junction nucleotides: 9. CDR3 length: 17 amino acids.

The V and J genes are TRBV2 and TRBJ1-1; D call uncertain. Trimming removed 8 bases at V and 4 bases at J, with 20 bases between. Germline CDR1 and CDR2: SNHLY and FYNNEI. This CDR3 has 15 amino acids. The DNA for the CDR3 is TGTGCCAGCGGCTACCCCGGGCTAGGAGGCACTGAAGCTTTCTTT. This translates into CASGYPGLGGTEAFF.

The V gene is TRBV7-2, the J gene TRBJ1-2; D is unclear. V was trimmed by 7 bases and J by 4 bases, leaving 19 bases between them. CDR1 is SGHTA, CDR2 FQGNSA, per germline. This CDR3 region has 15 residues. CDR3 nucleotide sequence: TGTGCCAGCACCCCAACGGGAGGCCGTGTCTATGGCTACACCTTC. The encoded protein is CASTPTGGRVYGYTF.

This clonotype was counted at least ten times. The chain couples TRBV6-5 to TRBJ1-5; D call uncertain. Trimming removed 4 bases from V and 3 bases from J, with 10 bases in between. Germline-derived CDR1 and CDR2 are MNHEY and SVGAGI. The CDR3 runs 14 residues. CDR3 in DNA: TGTGCCAGCAGTTCCTATGGCCCCAATCAGCCCCAGCATTTT. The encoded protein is CASSSYGPNQPQHF.

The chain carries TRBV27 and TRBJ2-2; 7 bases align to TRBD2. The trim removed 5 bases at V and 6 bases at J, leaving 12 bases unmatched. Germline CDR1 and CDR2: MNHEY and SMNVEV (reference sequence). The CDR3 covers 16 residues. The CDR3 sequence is CASSHSSGGAPGELFF. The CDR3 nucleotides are TGTGCCAGCAGTCACTCTAGCGGAGGGGCCCCCGGGGAGCTGTTTTTT.

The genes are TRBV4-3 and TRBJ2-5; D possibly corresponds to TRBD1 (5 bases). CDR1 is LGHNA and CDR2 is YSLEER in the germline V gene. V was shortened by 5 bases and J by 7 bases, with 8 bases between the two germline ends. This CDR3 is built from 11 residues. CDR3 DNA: TGCGCCAGCAGCATTGGGGCGACCCAGTACTTC. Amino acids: CASSIGATQYF.

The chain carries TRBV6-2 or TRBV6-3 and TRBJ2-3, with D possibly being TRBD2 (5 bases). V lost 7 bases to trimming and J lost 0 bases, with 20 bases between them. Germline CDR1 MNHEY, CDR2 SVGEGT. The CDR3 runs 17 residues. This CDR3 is CASMARLRATSTDTQYF. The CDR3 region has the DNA TGTGCCAGCATGGCCCGTCTGAGGGCGACTAGCACAGATACGCAGTATTTT.

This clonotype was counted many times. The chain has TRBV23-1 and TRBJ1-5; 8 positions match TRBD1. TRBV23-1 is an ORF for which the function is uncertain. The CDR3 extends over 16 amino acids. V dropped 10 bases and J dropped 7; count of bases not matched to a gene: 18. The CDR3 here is CATPAQGAFSRQPQHF. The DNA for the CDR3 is TGCGCCACTCCCGCCCAGGGGGCGTTTTCACGCCAGCCCCAGCATTTT.

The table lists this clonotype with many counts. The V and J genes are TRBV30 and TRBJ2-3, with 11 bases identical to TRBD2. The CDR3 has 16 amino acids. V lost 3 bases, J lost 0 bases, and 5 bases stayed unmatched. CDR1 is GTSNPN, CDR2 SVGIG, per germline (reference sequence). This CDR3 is CAWSETSGGSTDTQYF. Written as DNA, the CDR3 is TGTGCCTGGAGCGAAACTAGCGGGGGCAGCACAGATACGCAGTATTTT.

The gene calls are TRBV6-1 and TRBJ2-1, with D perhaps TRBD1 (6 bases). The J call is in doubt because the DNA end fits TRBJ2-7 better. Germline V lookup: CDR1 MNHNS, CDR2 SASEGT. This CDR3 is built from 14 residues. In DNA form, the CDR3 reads TGTGCCAGCAGTGAAGGCGGACAGTACAATGAGCAGTACTTC. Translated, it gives CASSEGGQYNEQYF.

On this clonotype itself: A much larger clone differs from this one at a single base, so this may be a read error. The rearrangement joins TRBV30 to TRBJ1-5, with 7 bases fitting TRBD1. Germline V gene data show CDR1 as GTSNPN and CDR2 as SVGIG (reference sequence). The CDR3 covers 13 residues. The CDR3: CAWSGGSNQPLHF. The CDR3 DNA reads TGTGCCTGGTCAGGGGGGAGCAATCAGCCCCTGCATTTT.

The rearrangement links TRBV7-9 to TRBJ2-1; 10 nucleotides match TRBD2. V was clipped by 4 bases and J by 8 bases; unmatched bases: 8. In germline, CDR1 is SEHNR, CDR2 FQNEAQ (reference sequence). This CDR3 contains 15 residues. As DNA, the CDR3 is TGTGCCAGCAGCTCACCCGGGACTAGCGTCTATGAGCAGTTCTTC. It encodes CASSSPGTSVYEQFF.

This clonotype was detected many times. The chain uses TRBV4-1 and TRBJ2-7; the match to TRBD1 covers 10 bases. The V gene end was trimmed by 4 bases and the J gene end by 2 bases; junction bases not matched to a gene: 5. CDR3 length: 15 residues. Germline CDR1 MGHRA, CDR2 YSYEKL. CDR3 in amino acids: CASSPLGTGAYEQYF. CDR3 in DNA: TGCGCCAGCAGCCCCCTTGGGACAGGGGCCTACGAGCAGTACTTC.

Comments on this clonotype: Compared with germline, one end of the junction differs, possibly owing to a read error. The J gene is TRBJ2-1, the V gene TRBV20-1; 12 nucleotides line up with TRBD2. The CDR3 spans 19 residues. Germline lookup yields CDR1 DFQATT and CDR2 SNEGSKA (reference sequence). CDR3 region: CSALTTKTSGSVPYNGQFF. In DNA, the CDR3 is TGCAGTGCCTTGACAACGAAGACTAGCGGGAGCGTTCCGTACAATGGGCAGTTCTTC.

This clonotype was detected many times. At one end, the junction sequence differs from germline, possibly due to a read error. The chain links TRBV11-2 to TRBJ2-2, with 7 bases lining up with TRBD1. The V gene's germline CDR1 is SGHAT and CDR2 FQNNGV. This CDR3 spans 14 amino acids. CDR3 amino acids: CASSLGTVTGELFF. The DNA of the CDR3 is TGCGCCAGCAGCCTGGGGACAGTCACCGGGGAGCTGTTTTTT.

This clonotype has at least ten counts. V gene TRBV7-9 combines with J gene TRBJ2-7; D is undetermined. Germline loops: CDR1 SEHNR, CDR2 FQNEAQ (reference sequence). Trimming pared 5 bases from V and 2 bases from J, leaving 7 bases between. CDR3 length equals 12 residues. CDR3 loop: CASSRSTYEQYF. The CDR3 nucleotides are TGTGCCAGCAGCAGGAGCACCTACGAGCAGTACTTC.

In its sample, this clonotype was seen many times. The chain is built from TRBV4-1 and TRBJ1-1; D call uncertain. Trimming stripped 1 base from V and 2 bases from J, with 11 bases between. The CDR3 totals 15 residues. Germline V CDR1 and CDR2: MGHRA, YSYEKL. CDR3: CASSQAPGSNTEAFF. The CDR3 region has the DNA TGCGCCAGCAGCCAAGCGCCGGGGTCTAACACTGAAGCTTTCTTT.

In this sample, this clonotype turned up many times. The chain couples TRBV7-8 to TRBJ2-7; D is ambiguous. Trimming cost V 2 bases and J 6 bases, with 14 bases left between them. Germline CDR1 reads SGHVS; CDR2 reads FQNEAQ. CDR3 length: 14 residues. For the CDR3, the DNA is TGTGCCAGCAGCTTACCCCCAGGCCCCGGCGAGCAGTACTTC. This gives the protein CASSLPPGPGEQYF. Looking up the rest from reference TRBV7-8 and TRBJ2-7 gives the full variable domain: GAGVSQSPRYKVAKRGQDVALRCDPISGHVSLFWYQQALGQGPEFLTYFQNEAQLDKSGLPSDRFFAERPEGSVSTLKIQRTQQEDSAVYLCASSLPPGPGEQYFGPGTRLTVT.